These 20 T cell receptor beta chains were sequenced from one sample in a study of blood T cells in healthy people across ages (dated by TCRdb to 2013 to 2016). Libraries were constructed by 5' RACE. TCRdb records Illumina HiSeq 2500 as the sequencer. A second roughly 6 to 12 cycle PCR used a sample-barcoded 5' primer and a J-beta primer mix. The public reads were quality trimmed at Q25 with fastp and then assembled into clones with MiXCR by TCRdb, keeping productive beta chains. Every entry covers one CDR3 protein and lists the most common genes and DNA from its rows. In this sample the table shows roughly 700,000 distinct CDR3 sequences, 45% to 50% of which occur a single time. The ten most abundant clones make up 25% to 35% of the sample. Material for sequencing was blood. The source is a woman aged 60-75 years in good health.

This clonotype has ten or more counts. J is TRBJ1-2 and V is TRBV20-1, with 7 bases aligning to TRBD1. Per germline, CDR1 DFQATT and CDR2 SNEGSKA (reference sequence). The CDR3 is 15 residues long. The CDR3 protein is CSVFKGGRGNYGYTF. Written as DNA, the CDR3 is TGCAGCGTCTTTAAAGGGGGCAGGGGAAACTATGGCTACACCTTC.

The chain recombines TRBV3-1 with TRBJ2-1; 8 bases align to TRBD2. The CDR3 sequence is 15 residues long. Trimming took 0 bases from V and 7 from J; bases not matched to a gene: 5. In germline, CDR1 is LGHDT, CDR2 YNNKEL (reference sequence). The DNA for the CDR3 is TGTGCCAGCAGCCAAGATCGCGGGGGGCGGAATGAGCAGTTCTTC. Translating it yields CASSQDRGGRNEQFF.

The chain has TRBV7-3 and TRBJ2-1, with 10 bases matching TRBD2. Germline-derived CDR1 and CDR2 are SGHTA and FQGTGA. The CDR3 extends over 16 amino acids. V gave up 1 base and J gave up 7 bases; unmatched junction bases: 7. CDR3 in amino acids: CASSLSSGLAENEQFF. CDR3 bases: TGTGCCAGCAGCTTAAGTTCCGGACTAGCGGAGAATGAGCAGTTCTTC.

The chain uses TRBV20-1 and TRBJ2-3, with TRBD2 identical over 8 bases. The germline V gene encodes CDR1 DFQATT and CDR2 SNEGSKA (reference sequence). This CDR3 comprises 14 residues. V was clipped by 6 bases and J by 6 bases; unmatched bases: 11. The CDR3 reads CSARRDREGDTQYF. CDR3 in DNA: TGCAGTGCGCGACGGGACCGGGAGGGCGATACGCAGTATTTT.

The rearrangement uses TRBV20-1 and TRBJ2-1; tentative D call: TRBD1 (5 bases). Per the germline V gene, CDR1 is DFQATT and CDR2 is SNEGSKA (reference sequence). This CDR3 is built from 16 residues. V lost 6 bases and J lost 2, with 20 bases in between. Here the CDR3 DNA reads TGCAGTGCAAACGCGAGACAGTCCCCAGCCTACAATGAGCAGTTCTTC. It is translated as CSANARQSPAYNEQFF.

This clonotype occurred a few times. The chain has TRBV20-1 and TRBJ2-7; TRBD1 is a possible D gene (6 bases). V was trimmed by 8 bases and J by 5 bases, leaving 16 bases between them. The germline V gene encodes CDR1 DFQATT and CDR2 SNEGSKA (reference sequence). This CDR3 has 12 residues. The CDR3 loop is CSSQGNTDEQYF. The CDR3 region has the DNA TGCAGTTCCCAGGGGAATACGGACGAGCAGTACTTC.

This clonotype was observed at least ten times. The V and J genes are TRBV7-2 and TRBJ1-2; D ambiguous. V was shortened by 0 bases and J by 6 bases, with 11 bases between the two germline ends. Germline CDR1 and CDR2: SGHTA and FQGNSA. CDR3 length equals 14 residues. The CDR3 DNA reads as TGTGCCAGCAGCTTAGCGTCCATGCCAAATGGCTACACCTTC. Residues: CASSLASMPNGYTF.

This clonotype has at least ten counts. CDR3 DNA: TGTGCCAGCAGCTTTCAGACAGTCTCCTACGAGCAGTACTTC. Its protein product is CASSFQTVSYEQYF. The chain recombines TRBV7-9 with TRBJ2-7, with D perhaps TRBD1 (5 bases). V was trimmed by 3 bases and J by 0 bases, leaving 9 bases between them. Germline-derived CDR1 and CDR2 are SEHNR and FQNEAQ (reference sequence). The CDR3 runs 14 residues.

The gene calls are TRBV7-8 and TRBJ2-2, with 7 bases matching TRBD1. CDR3 size: 18 residues. Germline CDR1 and CDR2: SGHVS and FQNEAQ. V dropped 1 base and J dropped 4; count of bases not matched to a gene: 12. The CDR3 DNA is TGTGCCAGCAGCTTAGGATGGCGACAGGGCGTAGCCACCGGGGAGCTGTTTTTT. Translation gives CASSLGWRQGVATGELFF.

The gene calls are TRBV28 and TRBJ2-7, with TRBD1 identical over 7 bases. The CDR3 covers 13 residues. Germline CDR1 is MDHEN and CDR2 is SYDVKM. The V gene end was trimmed by 8 bases and the J gene end by 3 bases; junction bases not matched to a gene: 7. As DNA, the CDR3 is TGTGCCAGCGGAACAGGGGTTGACTACGAGCAGTACTTC. Protein sequence: CASGTGVDYEQYF.

This chain uses TRBV7-2 with TRBJ2-7, with 11 bases matching TRBD1. Germline assignment: CDR1 SGHTA and CDR2 FQGNSA. With 3 bases clipped from V and 7 bases from J, the junction kept 5 bases outside the gene matches. The CDR3 covers 14 residues. DNA of the CDR3: TGTGCCAGCAGCTTCGGACAGGGGGCTAAGGAGCAGTACTTC. Its protein is CASSFGQGAKEQYF.

The chain recombines TRBV4-3 with TRBJ1-2; D unclear. This CDR3 comprises 13 residues. Trimming pared 1 base from V and 6 bases from J, leaving 9 bases between. Germline V gives CDR1 LGHNA, CDR2 YSLEER. Written as DNA, the CDR3 is TGCGCCAGCAGCCAAGTGGGGTTTGATGGCTACACCTTC. Its protein is CASSQVGFDGYTF.

This clonotype occurred many times. The V and J genes are TRBV4-2 and TRBJ2-7; no reliable D call. V dropped 2 bases and J dropped 0 bases, with 5 bases sitting between them. CDR1 and CDR2 (germline): LGHNA, YNFKEQ. This CDR3 is 13 amino acids long. The CDR3: CASSQLSSYEQYF. CDR3 DNA: TGTGCCAGCAGCCAACTTAGCTCCTACGAGCAGTACTTC.

This clonotype has a count of ten or more. The CDR3 loop is CSARQRTAPFNQPQHF. CDR3 nucleotide sequence: TGCAGTGCTAGACAACGGACAGCACCCTTCAATCAGCCCCAGCATTTT. The chain has TRBV20-1 and TRBJ1-5; perhaps TRBD1 as D (6 bases). This CDR3 is 16 amino acids long. Trimming removed 2 bases from V and 3 bases from J, with 17 bases in between. Germline-derived CDR1 and CDR2 are DFQATT and SNEGSKA (reference sequence).

In this sample, this clonotype turned up a few times. The J gene is TRBJ2-3, the V gene TRBV7-2; D gene unclear. Per germline, CDR1 SGHTA and CDR2 FQGNSA. The length of the CDR3 is 11 residues. Trimming cost V 5 bases and J 6 bases, with 6 bases left between them. CDR3 coding DNA: TGTGCCAGCAGCCCATATGATACGCAGTATTTT. Translated, it gives CASSPYDTQYF.

This clonotype was observed a handful of times. The chain combines TRBV20-1 with TRBJ1-2; 10 bases align to TRBD1. CDR3 length: 15 residues. Germline CDR1 and CDR2: DFQATT and SNEGSKA (reference sequence). The V and J ends lost 1 base and 7 bases, in that order; junction bases with no gene match: 9. The CDR3 coding sequence is TGCAGTGCTAGAGCCTGGACAGGGGGACTTTCTGGCTACACCTTC. Amino acids: CSARAWTGGLSGYTF.

The gene calls are TRBV4-3 and TRBJ2-1, with 7 bases lining up with TRBD2. J lost 5 bases, V lost 1 base, and 14 bases had no gene match. Germline CDR1 and CDR2: LGHNA and YSLEER. CDR3 length equals 18 residues. CDR3 in amino acids: CASSQVASGELPHNEQFF. The CDR3 DNA follows: TGCGCCAGCAGCCAAGTCGCCAGCGGGGAGTTACCCCACAATGAGCAGTTCTTC.

The chain employs TRBV6-2 or TRBV6-3 and TRBJ2-7; 16 nucleotides align to TRBD2. The CDR3 is 20 residues long. V dropped 4 bases and J dropped 0; count of bases not matched to a gene: 12. Germline values: CDR1 MNHEY, CDR2 SVGEGT. CDR3 protein: CASSWSSGTSGRAGSYEQYF. CDR3 bases: TGTGCCAGCAGTTGGTCGTCCGGGACTAGCGGGAGGGCCGGCTCCTACGAGCAGTACTTC.

This chain links TRBV5-6 with TRBJ2-7; 10 bases match TRBD1. Looked up from germline, CDR1 is SGHDT and CDR2 is YYEEEE. This CDR3 is 17 amino acids long. With 0 bases clipped from V and 1 base from J, the junction kept 7 bases outside the gene matches. CDR3 bases: TGTGCCAGCAGCTTGGTCCGGGGACAGGGGAAGTCCTACGAGCAGTACTTC. Protein: CASSLVRGQGKSYEQYF.

In its sample, this clonotype was seen many times. The rearrangement uses TRBV29-1 and TRBJ2-7, with a possible D match to TRBD2 (5 bases). V dropped 5 bases and J dropped 3 bases, with 14 bases sitting between them. Germline-derived CDR1 and CDR2 are SQVTM and ANQGSEA. This CDR3 spans 13 amino acids. CDR3 DNA sequence: TGCAGCGTTCTCCCCCGGGGTGACTACGAGCAGTACTTC. Amino acid sequence: CSVLPRGDYEQYF.